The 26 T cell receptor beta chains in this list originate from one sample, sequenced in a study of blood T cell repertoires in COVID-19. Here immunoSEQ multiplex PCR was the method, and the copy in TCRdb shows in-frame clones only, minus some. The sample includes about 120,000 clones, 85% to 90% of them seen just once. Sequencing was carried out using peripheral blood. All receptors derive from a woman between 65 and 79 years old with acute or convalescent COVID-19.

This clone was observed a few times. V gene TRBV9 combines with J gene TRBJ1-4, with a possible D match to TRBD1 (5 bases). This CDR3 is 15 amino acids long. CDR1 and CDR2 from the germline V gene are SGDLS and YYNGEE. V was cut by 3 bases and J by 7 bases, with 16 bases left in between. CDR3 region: CASSGNAGLGEKLFF. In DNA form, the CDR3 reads TGTGCCAGCAGCGGGAATGCGGGGCTAGGTGAAAAACTGTTTTTT.

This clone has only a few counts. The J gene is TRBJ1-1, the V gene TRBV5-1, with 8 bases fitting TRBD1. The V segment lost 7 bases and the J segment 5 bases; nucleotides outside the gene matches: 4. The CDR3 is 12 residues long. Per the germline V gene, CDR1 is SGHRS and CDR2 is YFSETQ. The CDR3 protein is CASHDRGTEAFF. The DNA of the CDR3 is TGCGCCAGCCACGACAGGGGTACTGAAGCTTTCTTT.

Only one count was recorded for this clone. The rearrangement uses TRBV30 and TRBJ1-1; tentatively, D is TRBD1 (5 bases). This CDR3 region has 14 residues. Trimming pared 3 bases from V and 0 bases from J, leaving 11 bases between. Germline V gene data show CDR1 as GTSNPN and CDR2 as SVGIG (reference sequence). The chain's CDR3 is CAWSTGQMNTEAFF. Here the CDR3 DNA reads TGTGCCTGGAGCACAGGCCAAATGAACACTGAAGCTTTCTTT.

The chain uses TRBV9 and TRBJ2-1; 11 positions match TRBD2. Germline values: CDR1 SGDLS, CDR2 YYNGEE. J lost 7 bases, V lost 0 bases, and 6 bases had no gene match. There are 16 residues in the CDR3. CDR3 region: CASSVETGLAANEQFF. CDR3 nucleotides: TGTGCCAGCAGCGTAGAGACGGGACTAGCGGCTAATGAGCAGTTCTTC.

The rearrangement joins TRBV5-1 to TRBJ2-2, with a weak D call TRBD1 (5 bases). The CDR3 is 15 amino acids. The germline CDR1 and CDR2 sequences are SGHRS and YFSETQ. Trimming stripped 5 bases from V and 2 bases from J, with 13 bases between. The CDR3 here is CASSRMGPNTGELFF. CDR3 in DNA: TGCGCCAGCAGTAGAATGGGGCCTAACACCGGGGAGCTGTTTTTT.

Written as DNA, the CDR3 is TGTGCCAGCAGCACCCACGGACTAGCGGGGGGGACAAACCAAGAGACCCAGTACTTC. It is translated as CASSTHGLAGGTNQETQYF. The gene calls are TRBV5-5 and TRBJ2-5; 15 positions agree with TRBD2. This CDR3 spans 19 amino acids. Trimming at V came to 4 bases and at J to 0 bases, leaving 10 bases not matched to a gene. The V gene's germline CDR1 is SGHKS and CDR2 YYEKEE (reference sequence). The full variable domain, in which reference TRBV5-5 and TRBJ2-5 provide the parts outside the CDR3, is DAGVTQSPTHLIKTRGQQVTLRCSPISGHKSVSWYQQVLGQGPQFIFQYYEKEERGRGNFPDRFSARQFPNYSSELNVNALLLGDSALYLCASSTHGLAGGTNQETQYFGPGTRLLVL.

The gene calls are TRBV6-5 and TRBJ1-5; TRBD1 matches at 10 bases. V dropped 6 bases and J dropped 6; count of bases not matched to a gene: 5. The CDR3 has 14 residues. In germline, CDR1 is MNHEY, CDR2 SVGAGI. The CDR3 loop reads CASRTGGQSQPQHF. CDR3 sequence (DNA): TGTGCCAGCAGGACAGGGGGCCAGAGTCAGCCCCAGCATTTT.

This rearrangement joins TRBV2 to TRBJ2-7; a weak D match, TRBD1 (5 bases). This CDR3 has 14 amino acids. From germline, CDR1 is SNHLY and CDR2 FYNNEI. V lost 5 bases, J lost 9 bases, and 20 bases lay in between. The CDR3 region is CASSQPLQGVRQYF. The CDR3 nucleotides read TGTGCCAGCAGTCAACCGCTTCAGGGTGTCCGGCAGTACTTC.

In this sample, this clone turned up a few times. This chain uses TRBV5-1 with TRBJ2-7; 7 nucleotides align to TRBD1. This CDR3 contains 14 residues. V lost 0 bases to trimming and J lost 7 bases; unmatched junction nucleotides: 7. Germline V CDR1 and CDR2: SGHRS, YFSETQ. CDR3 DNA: TGCGCCAGCAGCTTGGGACAGGGTAGAATTGAGCAGTACTTC. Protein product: CASSLGQGRIEQYF.

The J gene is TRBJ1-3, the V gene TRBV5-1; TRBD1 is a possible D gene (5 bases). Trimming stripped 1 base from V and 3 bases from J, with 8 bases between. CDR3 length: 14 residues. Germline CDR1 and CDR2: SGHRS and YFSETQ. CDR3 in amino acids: CASSLRGVGNTIYF. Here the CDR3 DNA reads TGCGCCAGCAGCTTGAGGGGTGTTGGAAACACCATATATTTT.

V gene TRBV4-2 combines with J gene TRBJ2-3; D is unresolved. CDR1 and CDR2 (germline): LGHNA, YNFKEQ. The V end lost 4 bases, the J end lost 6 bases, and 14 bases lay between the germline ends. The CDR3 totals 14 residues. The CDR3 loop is CASSLQRRGDTQYF. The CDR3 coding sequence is TGTGCCAGCAGCCTACAAAGGCGCGGCGATACGCAGTATTTT.

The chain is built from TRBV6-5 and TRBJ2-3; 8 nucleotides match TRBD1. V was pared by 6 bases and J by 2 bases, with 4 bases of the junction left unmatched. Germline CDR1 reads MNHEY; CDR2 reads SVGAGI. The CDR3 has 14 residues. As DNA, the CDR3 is TGTGCCAGCAGGACGGGACAGGCCACAGATACGCAGTATTTT. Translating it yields CASRTGQATDTQYF.

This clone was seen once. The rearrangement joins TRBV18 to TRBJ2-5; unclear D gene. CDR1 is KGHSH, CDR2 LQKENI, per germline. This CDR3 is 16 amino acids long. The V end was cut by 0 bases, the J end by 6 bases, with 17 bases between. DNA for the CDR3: TGTGCCAGCTCACCACCCGGCGGCAGTTTGATGAAGACCCAGTACTTC. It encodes CASSPPGGSLMKTQYF.

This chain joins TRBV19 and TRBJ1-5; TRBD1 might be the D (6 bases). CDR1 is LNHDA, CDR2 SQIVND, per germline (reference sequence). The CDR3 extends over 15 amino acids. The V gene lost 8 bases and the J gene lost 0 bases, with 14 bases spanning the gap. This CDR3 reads CASSRGSGSNQPQHF. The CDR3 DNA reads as TGTGCCAGTTCTAGGGGGTCGGGTAGCAATCAGCCCCAGCATTTT.

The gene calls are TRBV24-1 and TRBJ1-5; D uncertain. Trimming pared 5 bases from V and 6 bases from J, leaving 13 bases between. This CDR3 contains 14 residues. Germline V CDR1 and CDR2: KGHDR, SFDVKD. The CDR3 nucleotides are TGTGCCACCAGTGGTCAGGATGCTTCTCAGCCCCAGCATTTT. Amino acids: CATSGQDASQPQHF.

CDR3 loop: CASSDRQGATNEKLFF. The CDR3 coding sequence is TGTGCCAGCAGTGATCGGCAGGGTGCAACTAATGAAAAACTGTTTTTT. The chain couples TRBV2 to TRBJ1-4, with a tentative D call TRBD1 (5 bases). The CDR3 runs 16 residues. V shed 3 bases and J shed 0 bases, with 11 bases lying between them. From germline, CDR1 is SNHLY and CDR2 FYNNEI.

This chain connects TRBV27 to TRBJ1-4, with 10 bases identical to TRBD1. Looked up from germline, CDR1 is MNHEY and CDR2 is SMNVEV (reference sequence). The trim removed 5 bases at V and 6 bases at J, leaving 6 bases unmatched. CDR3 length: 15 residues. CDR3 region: CASSAMTGGDEKLFF. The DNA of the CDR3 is TGTGCCAGCAGTGCCATGACAGGGGGCGATGAAAAACTGTTTTTT.

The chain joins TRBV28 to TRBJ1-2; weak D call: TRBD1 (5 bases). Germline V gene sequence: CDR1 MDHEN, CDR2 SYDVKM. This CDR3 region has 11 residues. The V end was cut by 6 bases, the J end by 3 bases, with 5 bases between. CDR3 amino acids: CASSRDYGYTF. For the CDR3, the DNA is TGTGCCAGCAGCAGGGACTATGGCTACACCTTC.

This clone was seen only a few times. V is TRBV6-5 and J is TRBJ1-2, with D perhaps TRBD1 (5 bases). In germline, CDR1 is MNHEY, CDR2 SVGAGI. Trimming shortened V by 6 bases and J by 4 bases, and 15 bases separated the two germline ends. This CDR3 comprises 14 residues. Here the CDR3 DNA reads TGTGCCAGCAGCACCCAGGGAGGGAGCTATGGCTACACCTTC. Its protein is CASSTQGGSYGYTF.

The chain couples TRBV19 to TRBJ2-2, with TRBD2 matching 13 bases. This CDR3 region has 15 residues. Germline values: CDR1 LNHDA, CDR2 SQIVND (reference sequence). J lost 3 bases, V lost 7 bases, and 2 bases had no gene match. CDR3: CASKGLAGDTGELFF. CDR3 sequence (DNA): TGTGCCAGTAAAGGACTAGCGGGGGACACCGGGGAGCTGTTTTTT.

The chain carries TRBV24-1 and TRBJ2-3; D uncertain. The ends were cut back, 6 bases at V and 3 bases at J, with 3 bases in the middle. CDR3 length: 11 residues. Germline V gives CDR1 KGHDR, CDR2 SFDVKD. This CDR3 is CATSITDTQYF. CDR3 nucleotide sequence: TGTGCCACCAGTATAACAGATACGCAGTATTTT.

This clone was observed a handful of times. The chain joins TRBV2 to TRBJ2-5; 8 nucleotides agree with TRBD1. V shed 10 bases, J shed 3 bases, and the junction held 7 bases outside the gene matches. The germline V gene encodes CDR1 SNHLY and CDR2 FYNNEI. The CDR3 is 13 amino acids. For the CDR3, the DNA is TGTGCCACTACGGGACAGGTGGAAGAGACCCAGTACTTC. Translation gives CATTGQVEETQYF.

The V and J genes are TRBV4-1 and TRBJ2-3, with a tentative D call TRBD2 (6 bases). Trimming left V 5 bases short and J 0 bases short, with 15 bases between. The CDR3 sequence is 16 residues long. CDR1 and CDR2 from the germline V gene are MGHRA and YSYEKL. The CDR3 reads CASSIRTILSTDTQYF. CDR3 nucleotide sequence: TGCGCCAGCAGCATCCGGACTATTCTTAGCACAGATACGCAGTATTTT.

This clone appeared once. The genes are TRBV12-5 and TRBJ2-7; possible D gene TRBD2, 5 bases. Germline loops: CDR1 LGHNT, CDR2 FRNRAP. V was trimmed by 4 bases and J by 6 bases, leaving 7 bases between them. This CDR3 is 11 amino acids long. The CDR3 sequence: CASGSSGEQYF. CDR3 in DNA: TGTGCTAGTGGTTCGAGCGGCGAGCAGTACTTC. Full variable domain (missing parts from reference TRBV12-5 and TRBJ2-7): DARVTQTPRHKVTEMGQEVTMRCQPILGHNTVFWYRQTMMQGLELLAYFRNRAPLDDSGMPKDRFSAEMPDATLATLKIQPSEPRDSAVYFCASGSSGEQYFGPGTRLTVT.

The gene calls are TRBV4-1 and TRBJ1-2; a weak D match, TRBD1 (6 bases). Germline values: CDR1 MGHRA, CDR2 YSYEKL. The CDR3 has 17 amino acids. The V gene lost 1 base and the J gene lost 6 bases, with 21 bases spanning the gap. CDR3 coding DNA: TGCGCCAGCAGCCAAGCGGATCAACCACAGGGTGCGGATGGCTACACCTTC. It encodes CASSQADQPQGADGYTF.

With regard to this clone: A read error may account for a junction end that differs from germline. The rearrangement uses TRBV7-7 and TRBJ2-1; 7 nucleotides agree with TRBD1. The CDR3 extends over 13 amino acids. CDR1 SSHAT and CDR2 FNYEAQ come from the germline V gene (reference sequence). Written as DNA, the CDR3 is TGTGCTAGCAGCTTCGACAGGGACAATGAGCAGTTCTTC. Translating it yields CASSFDRDNEQFF. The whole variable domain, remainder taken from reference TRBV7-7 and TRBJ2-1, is GAGVSQSPRYKVTKRGQDVTLRCDPISSHATLYWYQQALGQGPEFLTYFNYEAQPDKSGLPSDRFSAERPEGSISTLTIQRTEQRDSAMYRCASSFDRDNEQFFGPGTRLTVL.